The next 27 T cell receptor beta chains were all read from a single sample in a study of shared clonotypes between healthy human individuals (TCRdb year 2020). Library prep was done by the immunoSEQ multiplex PCR assay. TCRdb carries this immuneACCESS record with in-frame sequences only. Its versions omit some clonotypes, under half of them owing to an unresolved V gene in the studies checked, with the rest unexplained. This sample comprises millions of clones, approximately 93% of them detected only once. The leading ten clones occupy around 0.4% of the sample. The sample consisted of naive CD4+ T cells from PBMCs. The cell subset or site label, as the study defines it: CD45RA+ positively selected. The receptors stem from a man aged 18 to 30 in good health. Some clones in this sample may be carry-over from other donors' samples.

The chain is built from TRBV2 and TRBJ2-5, with a possible D match to TRBD1 (7 bases). Germline CDR1 reads SNHLY; CDR2 reads FYNNEI. Trimming left V 6 bases short and J 7 bases short, with 12 bases between. This CDR3 has 12 amino acids. CDR3 amino acids: CASRQGGGTQYF. The DNA of the CDR3 is TGTGCCAGCAGGCAGGGGGGTGGGACCCAGTACTTC. Variable domain in full (rest from reference TRBV2 and TRBJ2-5): EPEVTQTPSHQVTQMGQEVILRCVPISNHLYFYWYRQILGQKVEFLVSFYNNEISEKSEIFDDQFSVERPDGSNFTLKIRSTKLEDSAMYFCASRQGGGTQYFGPGTRLLVL.

The chain is built from TRBV27 and TRBJ2-5; 16 bases map to TRBD2. CDR1 is MNHEY and CDR2 is SMNVEV in the germline V gene (reference sequence). The J segment lost 4 bases and the V segment lost 0 bases, leaving 5 bases of the junction unmatched. The CDR3 is made up of 18 amino acids. The CDR3 sequence is CASSLSPGLAGGSETQYF. The CDR3 DNA reads as TGTGCCAGCAGTTTATCCCCGGGACTAGCGGGAGGGTCAGAGACCCAGTACTTC.

The chain has TRBV7-8 and TRBJ2-5, with D perhaps matching TRBD1 or TRBD2 (5 bases each). The CDR3 totals 13 residues. Germline values: CDR1 SGHVS, CDR2 FQNEAQ. V was trimmed by 5 bases and J by 4 bases, leaving 11 bases between them. Written as DNA, the CDR3 is TGTGCCAGCAGCGTGGGACCGTTAGAGACCCAGTACTTC. Residues: CASSVGPLETQYF.

This rearrangement joins TRBV7-6 to TRBJ2-7, with 9 bases aligning to TRBD1. With V trimmed by 4 bases and J by 3 bases, 7 bases remained unmatched. Germline-derived CDR1 and CDR2 are SGHVS and FNYEAQ. This CDR3 comprises 15 residues. The CDR3 DNA follows: TGTGCCAGCAGCTACACCGGGACAGGGTACTACGAGCAGTACTTC. This sequence encodes CASSYTGTGYYEQYF. The entire variable domain, with the rest obtained from reference TRBV7-6 and TRBJ2-7, is as follows: GAGVSQSPRYKVTKRGQDVALRCDPISGHVSLYWYRQALGQGPEFLTYFNYEAQQDKSGLPNDRFSAERPEGSISTLTIQRTEQRDSAMYRCASSYTGTGYYEQYFGPGTRLTVT.

The chain couples TRBV5-1 to TRBJ2-1, with D hard to call. The ends were cut back, 0 bases at V and 4 bases at J, with 11 bases in the middle. This CDR3 spans 15 amino acids. CDR1 is SGHRS, CDR2 YFSETQ, per germline. CDR3 sequence (DNA): TGCGCCAGCAGCTTGGGCCAGGCTGCTTACAATGAGCAGTTCTTC. This sequence encodes CASSLGQAAYNEQFF.

The V gene is TRBV5-1, the J gene TRBJ2-2; D gene uncertain. Germline V gene sequence: CDR1 SGHRS, CDR2 YFSETQ. V lost 1 base, J lost 2 bases, and 21 bases lay in between. CDR3 length: 19 residues. Here the CDR3 reads CASSLPEQANLFNTGELFF. In nucleotides, the CDR3 is TGCGCCAGCAGCTTGCCCGAGCAGGCGAATTTATTCAACACCGGGGAGCTGTTTTTT.

This chain links TRBV28 with TRBJ1-5; no clear D gene. V gave up 3 bases and J gave up 0 bases, with 12 bases separating them. The CDR3 has 16 residues. The germline V gene has CDR1 MDHEN and CDR2 SYDVKM. The CDR3: CASSLGGRFSNQPQHF. The CDR3 nucleotides read TGTGCCAGCAGTTTGGGCGGACGGTTTAGCAATCAGCCCCAGCATTTT. The whole variable domain, filled in from reference TRBV28 and TRBJ1-5, reads DVKVTQSSRYLVKRTGEKVFLECVQDMDHENMFWYRQDPGLGLRLIYFSYDVKMKEKGDIPEGYSVSREKKERFSLILESASTNQTSMYLCASSLGGRFSNQPQHFGDGTRLSIL.

The V call is TRBV5-1, the J call TRBJ2-7; D is undetermined. The CDR3 is made up of 13 amino acids. The V end was cut by 2 bases, the J end by 2 bases, with 8 bases between. The germline gives CDR1 SGHRS, CDR2 YFSETQ. This chain's CDR3 is CASSLEFPYEQYF. The CDR3 DNA is TGCGCCAGCAGCTTAGAGTTCCCCTACGAGCAGTACTTC.

The sample holds a few counts of this clone. The gene calls are TRBV28 and TRBJ1-5, with D hard to call. The V gene lost 10 bases and the J gene lost 2 bases, with 9 bases spanning the gap. The CDR3 totals 12 residues. CDR1 MDHEN and CDR2 SYDVKM come from the germline V gene. The CDR3 region is CATLRRNQPQHF. Written as DNA, the CDR3 is TGTGCCACCCTTAGGCGCAATCAGCCCCAGCATTTT. The full variable domain, with the rest looked up from reference TRBV28 and TRBJ1-5, is DVKVTQSSRYLVKRTGEKVFLECVQDMDHENMFWYRQDPGLGLRLIYFSYDVKMKEKGDIPEGYSVSREKKERFSLILESASTNQTSMYLCATLRRNQPQHFGDGTRLSIL.

The chain joins TRBV11-1 to TRBJ1-1; D is unclear. The CDR3 runs 14 residues. V was pared by 6 bases and J by 3 bases, with 14 bases between. CDR1 and CDR2 from the germline V gene are SGHAT and FQDESV (reference sequence). The CDR3 coding sequence is TGTGCCAGCAGTTCGGGGTTGAAAGACACTGAAGCTTTCTTT. This gives the protein CASSSGLKDTEAFF.

V usage is TRBV6-4 and J usage is TRBJ2-3, with 9 positions matching TRBD2. CDR1 is MRHNA and CDR2 is SNTAGT in the germline V gene. This CDR3 contains 15 residues. Unmatched junction bases numbered 6, after V lost 6 bases and J lost 2 bases. The CDR3 DNA is TGTGCCAGCAGCCCTAGCGGGACTAACACAGATACGCAGTATTTT. This codes for CASSPSGTNTDTQYF.

The chain combines TRBV6-6 with TRBJ2-3, with D possibly called TRBD1 or TRBD2 (5 bases each). This CDR3 is 16 amino acids long. Germline V gives CDR1 MNHNY, CDR2 SVGAGI (reference sequence). Trimming removed 0 bases at V and 0 bases at J, with 10 bases between. The CDR3 loop is CASSYSPGTSTDTQYF. CDR3 nucleotide sequence: TGTGCCAGCAGTTACTCCCCCGGGACCAGCACAGATACGCAGTATTTT.

V and J are TRBV28 and TRBJ1-5; possibly TRBD1 for D (5 bases). The V end lost 6 bases, the J end lost 0 bases, and 12 bases lay between the germline ends. Germline values: CDR1 MDHEN, CDR2 SYDVKM. The length of the CDR3 is 15 residues. For the CDR3, the DNA is TGTGCCAGCAGGGGGCCATCTTATAGCAATCAGCCCCAGCATTTT. It yields the protein CASRGPSYSNQPQHF. Complete variable domain (other parts from reference TRBV28 and TRBJ1-5): DVKVTQSSRYLVKRTGEKVFLECVQDMDHENMFWYRQDPGLGLRLIYFSYDVKMKEKGDIPEGYSVSREKKERFSLILESASTNQTSMYLCASRGPSYSNQPQHFGDGTRLSIL.

The chain links TRBV30 to TRBJ1-4; 7 nucleotides line up with TRBD1. J was trimmed by 7 bases and V by 8 bases; bases with no gene match: 19. Germline values: CDR1 GTSNPN, CDR2 SVGIG (reference sequence). The CDR3 sequence is 16 residues long. CDR3 nucleotide sequence: TGTGCCAAAGGGGGACAGACAAACTCAGGGGCTGAAAAACTGTTTTTT. It codes for CAKGGQTNSGAEKLFF.

CDR3 coding DNA: TGTGCTAGTGGTTTGTCCGATTACGAGCAGTACTTC. Amino acids: CASGLSDYEQYF. The chain uses TRBV12-5 and TRBJ2-7; D call uncertain. The germline V and J ends were trimmed by 2 bases and 4 bases, with 6 bases remaining between them. Germline V gives CDR1 LGHNT, CDR2 FRNRAP. There are 12 residues in the CDR3.

The rearrangement uses TRBV5-1 and TRBJ2-6; no reliable D call. Germline-derived CDR1 and CDR2 are SGHRS and YFSETQ. V was clipped by 3 bases and J by 0 bases, with 13 bases between them. The CDR3 is made up of 17 amino acids. The CDR3 is CASSSDPHRSGANVLTF. As DNA, the CDR3 is TGCGCCAGCAGCTCTGACCCGCATCGCTCTGGGGCCAACGTCCTGACTTTC.

The chain employs TRBV7-6 and TRBJ2-7, with D possibly TRBD2 on 6 matching bases. The CDR3 has 15 amino acids. Germline-derived CDR1 and CDR2 are SGHVS and FNYEAQ. V lost 0 bases to trimming and J lost 3 bases, with 12 bases between them. The CDR3 reads CASSLAGLPNYEQYF. CDR3 nucleotides: TGTGCCAGCAGCTTAGCGGGACTTCCCAACTACGAGCAGTACTTC.

The chain links TRBV4-1 to TRBJ2-7; the match to TRBD1 covers 7 bases. The germline CDR1 and CDR2 sequences are MGHRA and YSYEKL. With V trimmed by 3 bases and J by 9 bases, 20 bases remained unmatched. This CDR3 region has 17 residues. CDR3 sequence reads: CASSHIYRTGPFMGQYF. The CDR3 DNA reads TGCGCCAGCAGCCATATCTACAGGACAGGTCCCTTTATGGGGCAGTACTTC.

The V gene is TRBV15, the J gene TRBJ2-6, with D maybe TRBD1 (5 bases). CDR1 and CDR2 from the germline V gene are LNHNV and YYDKDF (reference sequence). The CDR3 length is 18 residues. The V and J ends lost 0 bases and 4 bases respectively, with 16 bases between them. CDR3 in amino acids: CATSRDRSQGSGANVLTF. CDR3 nucleotide sequence: TGTGCCACCAGCAGAGATAGGTCGCAGGGTTCAGGGGCCAACGTCCTGACTTTC.

The V call is TRBV6-6, the J call TRBJ1-2; D may be TRBD1 (5 bases). Germline lookup yields CDR1 MNHNY and CDR2 SVGAGI (reference sequence). The CDR3 loop spans 15 amino acids. The V and J ends lost 2 bases and 4 bases respectively, with 14 bases between them. CDR3 bases: TGTGCCAGCAGTTACCTGGAGCCAGGGAGCTATGGCTACACCTTC. Amino acid sequence: CASSYLEPGSYGYTF.

This clone was counted once. The chain recombines TRBV28 with TRBJ1-2; no clear D gene. Per the germline V gene, CDR1 is MDHEN and CDR2 is SYDVKM. V lost 1 base and J 5 bases, leaving 14 bases between the germline ends. This CDR3 has 15 amino acids. The CDR3 DNA reads as TGTGCCAGCAGTTTATCCCTCGCGGAGAAGTATGGCTACACCTTC. Protein product: CASSLSLAEKYGYTF.

This sequence joins TRBV6-5 and TRBJ2-7; 13 bases match TRBD2. V lost 4 bases and J lost 4; bases outside the gene matches: 7. CDR1 is MNHEY and CDR2 is SVGAGI in the germline V gene. This CDR3 is 16 amino acids long. CDR3 residues: CASSSTRTSGSYEQYF. In nucleotides, the CDR3 is TGTGCCAGCAGTTCAACACGGACTAGCGGGAGTTACGAGCAGTACTTC.

The V and J genes are TRBV19 and TRBJ2-7; no definite D call. CDR1 and CDR2 from the germline V gene are LNHDA and SQIVND (reference sequence). The CDR3 contains 12 residues. Trimming took 3 bases from V and 8 from J, leaving 11 bases between them. The CDR3 DNA sequence: TGTGCCAGTAGTATCCCTAGGCCTAAGCAGTACTTC. Its translation: CASSIPRPKQYF.

The J gene is TRBJ2-1, the V gene TRBV30; D remains unclear. The V gene lost 1 base and the J gene lost 3 bases, with 10 bases spanning the gap. The CDR3 spans 14 residues. CDR1 and CDR2 from the germline V gene are GTSNPN and SVGIG (reference sequence). Here the CDR3 DNA reads TGTGCCTGGAGTGATATCGGCCTCTACAATGAGCAGTTCTTC. Translated, it gives CAWSDIGLYNEQFF.

The rearrangement links TRBV5-1 to TRBJ1-4; no firm D call. V was cut by 6 bases and J by 1 base, with 16 bases left in between. The CDR3 runs to 16 residues. Germline V gene sequence: CDR1 SGHRS, CDR2 YFSETQ. The CDR3 is CASTYPVVGTNEKLFF. The CDR3 bases are TGCGCCAGCACCTACCCAGTGGTGGGAACTAATGAAAAACTGTTTTTT.

This chain connects TRBV28 to TRBJ2-7, with D possibly matching TRBD1 (6 bases). This CDR3 has 20 residues. Trimming took off 4 bases at V and 2 bases at J, with 30 bases between the two ends. Germline values: CDR1 MDHEN, CDR2 SYDVKM. CDR3 coding DNA: TGTGCCAGCAGTTCCGGCGACTGGACCGCCCCGACAGGTTCCCCCTACGAGCAGTACTTC. Translation: CASSSGDWTAPTGSPYEQYF.

The chain is built from TRBV6-5 and TRBJ1-5; unclear D gene. Germline V CDR1 and CDR2: MNHEY, SVGAGI. The CDR3 has 15 amino acids. The V gene lost 0 bases and the J gene lost 2 bases, with 8 bases spanning the gap. CDR3 nucleotide sequence: TGTGCCAGCAGTTACTCGGCGACGGGCAATCAGCCCCAGCATTTT. It encodes CASSYSATGNQPQHF.